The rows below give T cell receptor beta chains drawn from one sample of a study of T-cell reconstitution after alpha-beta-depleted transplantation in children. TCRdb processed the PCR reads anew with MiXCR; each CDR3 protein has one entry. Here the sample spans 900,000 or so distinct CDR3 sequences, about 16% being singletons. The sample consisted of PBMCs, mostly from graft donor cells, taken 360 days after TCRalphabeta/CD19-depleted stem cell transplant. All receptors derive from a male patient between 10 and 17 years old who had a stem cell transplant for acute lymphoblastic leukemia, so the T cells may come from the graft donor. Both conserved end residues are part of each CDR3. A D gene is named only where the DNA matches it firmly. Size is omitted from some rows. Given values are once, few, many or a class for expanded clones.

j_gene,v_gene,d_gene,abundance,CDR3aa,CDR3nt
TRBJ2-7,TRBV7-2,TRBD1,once,CASRDWGQGFYEQYF,TGTGCCAGCAGGGACTGGGGACAGGGGTTCTACGAGCAGTACTTC
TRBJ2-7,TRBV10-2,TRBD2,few,CASNYYPSGAGGPGEQYF,TGCGCCAGCAATTACTACCCCTCCGGTGCGGGAGGGCCGGGGGAGCAGTACTTC
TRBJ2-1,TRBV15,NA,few,CATSRDLGAYNEQFF,TGTGCCACCAGCAGAGATTTGGGGGCCTACAATGAGCAGTTCTTC
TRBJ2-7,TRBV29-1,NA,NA,CSVEAWVTGTYEQYF,TGCAGCGTTGAAGCGTGGGTAACAGGGACCTACGAGCAGTACTTC
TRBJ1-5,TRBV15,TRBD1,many,CATSGGQGRQPQHF,TGTGCCACCAGCGGGGGACAGGGGAGACAGCCCCAGCATTTT
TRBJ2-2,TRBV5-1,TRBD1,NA,CASSLFGPGTGNTGELFF,TGCGCCAGCAGCTTGTTCGGGCCCGGGACAGGGAACACCGGGGAGCTGTTTTTT
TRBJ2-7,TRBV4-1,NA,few,CASSQGHYTSNRGYRGREQYF,TGCGCCAGCAGCCAAGGTCACTACACTAGCAATCGAGGCTACCGCGGGCGCGAGCAGTACTTC
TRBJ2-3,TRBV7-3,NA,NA,CASSLASAPSTDTQYF,TGTGCCAGCAGCTTAGCAAGCGCACCGAGCACAGATACGCAGTATTTT
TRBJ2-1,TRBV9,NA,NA,CASSGSWETGEAYNEQFF,TGTGCCAGCAGCGGATCGTGGGAGACGGGAGAGGCCTACAATGAGCAGTTCTTC
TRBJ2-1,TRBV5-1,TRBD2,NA,CASSYSGVSSYNEQFF,TGCGCCAGCAGCTACAGCGGGGTTAGCTCCTACAATGAGCAGTTCTTC
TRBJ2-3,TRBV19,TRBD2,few,CASSISKTSGGTNTQYF,TGTGCCAGTAGTATATCCAAGACTAGCGGGGGTACGAATACGCAGTATTTT
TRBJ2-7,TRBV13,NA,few,CASSPSGVVSYEQYF,TGTGCCAGCAGCCCCTCCGGGGTGGTATCCTACGAGCAGTACTTC
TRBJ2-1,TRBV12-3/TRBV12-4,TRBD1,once,CASRVGQGTINEQFF,TGTGCCAGCAGAGTAGGACAGGGGACAATCAATGAGCAGTTCTTC
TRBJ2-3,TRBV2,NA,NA,CASRDYMGVTSETDTQYF,TGTGCCAGCAGAGATTATATGGGGGTGACTTCGGAGACAGATACGCAGTATTTT
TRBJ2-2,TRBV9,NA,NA,CASSARGGTGELFF,TGTGCCAGCAGCGCCCGCGGAGGGACCGGGGAGCTGTTTTTT
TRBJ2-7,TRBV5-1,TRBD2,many,CASSSSGRGYEQYF,TGCGCCAGCAGCAGTAGCGGGAGAGGCTACGAGCAGTACTTC
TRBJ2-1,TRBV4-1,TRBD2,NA,CASSQGVRTSGKRYNEQFF,TGCGCCAGCAGCCAAGGGGTCAGGACTAGCGGGAAGAGGTACAATGAGCAGTTCTTC
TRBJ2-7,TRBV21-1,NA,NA,CASIRDKAYEQYF,TGTGCCAGCATCCGGGACAAGGCCTACGAGCAGTACTTC
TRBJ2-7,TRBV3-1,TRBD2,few,CASSQDMAGGPYEQYF,TGTGCCAGCAGCCAAGATATGGCGGGAGGGCCCTACGAGCAGTACTTC
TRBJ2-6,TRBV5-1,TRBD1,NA,CASSSDVDRAGANVLTF,TGCGCCAGCAGCTCGGACGTCGACAGGGCTGGGGCCAACGTCCTGACTTTC
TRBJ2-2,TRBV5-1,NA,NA,CASSFYGASAGELFF,TGCGCCAGCAGCTTTTACGGGGCCTCCGCCGGGGAGCTGTTTTTT
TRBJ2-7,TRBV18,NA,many,CASSPGGTYEQYF,TGTGCCAGCTCACCTGGAGGAACCTACGAGCAGTACTTC
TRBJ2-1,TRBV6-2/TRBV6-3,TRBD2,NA,CASSLTSVHEQFF,TGTGCCAGCAGTTTGACTAGCGTCCATGAGCAGTTCTTC
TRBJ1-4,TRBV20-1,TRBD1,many,CSAAGQGSEKLFF,TGCAGTGCCGCTGGACAGGGGAGTGAAAAACTGTTTTTT
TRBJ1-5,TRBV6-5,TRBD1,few,CASSFAQGGGNQPQHF,TGTGCCAGCAGTTTCGCACAGGGGGGAGGCAATCAGCCCCAGCATTTT
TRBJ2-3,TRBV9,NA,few,CASSVERVRSDTQYF,TGTGCCAGCAGCGTAGAAAGGGTTCGGTCCGATACGCAGTATTTT
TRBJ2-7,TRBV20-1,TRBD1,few,CSARGETGRDRDPIEQYF,TGCAGTGCTAGGGGTGAGACAGGGAGGGACAGGGACCCTATCGAGCAGTACTTC
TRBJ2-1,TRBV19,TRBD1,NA,CASSMLGQGANEQFF,TGTGCCAGTAGTATGCTTGGACAGGGAGCCAATGAGCAGTTCTTC
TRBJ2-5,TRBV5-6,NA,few,CASSLRVDRIQETQYF,TGTGCCAGCAGCTTGCGGGTAGACAGGATCCAAGAGACCCAGTACTTC
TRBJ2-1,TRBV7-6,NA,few,CASSLGYHQQFF,TGTGCCAGCAGCCTAGGGTACCACCAGCAGTTCTTC
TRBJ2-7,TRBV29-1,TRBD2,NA,CSVETPTSGRGGLGEQYF,TGCAGCGTTGAAACCCCGACTAGCGGGAGAGGCGGTTTAGGCGAGCAGTACTTC
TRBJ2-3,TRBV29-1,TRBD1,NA,CSGSANRGPVDTQYF,TGCAGCGGATCCGCAAACAGGGGGCCCGTAGATACGCAGTATTTT
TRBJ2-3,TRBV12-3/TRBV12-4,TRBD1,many,CASNFERGLTDTQYF,TGTGCCAGCAACTTTGAGAGGGGGCTCACAGATACGCAGTATTTT
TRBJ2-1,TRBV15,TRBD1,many,CATKRDRGLNEQFF,TGTGCCACCAAAAGGGACAGGGGTTTGAATGAGCAGTTCTTC
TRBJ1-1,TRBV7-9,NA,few,CASGELQGLNTEAFF,TGTGCCAGCGGAGAATTACAGGGTCTGAACACTGAAGCTTTCTTT
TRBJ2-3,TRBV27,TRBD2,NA,CASSLLLAGTDTQYF,TGTGCCAGCAGTTTACTACTAGCGGGCACAGATACGCAGTATTTT
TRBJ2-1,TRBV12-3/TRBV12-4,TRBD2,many,CASSPTSGGYNEQFF,TGTGCCAGCAGTCCGACTAGCGGGGGGTACAATGAGCAGTTCTTC
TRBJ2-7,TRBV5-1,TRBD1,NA,CASSRRDREAYEQYF,TGCGCCAGCAGCCGACGGGACAGGGAGGCGTACGAGCAGTACTTC
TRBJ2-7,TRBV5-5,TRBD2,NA,CASSPGLAGGSSYEQYF,TGTGCCAGCAGCCCGGGACTAGCGGGAGGGTCGTCCTACGAGCAGTACTTC
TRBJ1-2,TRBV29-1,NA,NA,CSVGGRSYGYTF,TGCAGCGTTGGGGGCAGGTCCTATGGCTACACCTTC
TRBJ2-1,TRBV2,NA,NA,CATRGVSYNEQFF,TGTGCCACCAGGGGGGTCTCCTACAATGAGCAGTTCTTC
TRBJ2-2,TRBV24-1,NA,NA,CATSDWGPYRAGGSNTGELFF,TGTGCCACCAGTGATTGGGGCCCTTACAGGGCCGGGGGATCGAACACCGGGGAGCTGTTTTTT
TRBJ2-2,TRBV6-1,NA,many,CASSGDPSRFLIAGELFF,TGTGCCAGCAGTGGAGACCCGAGCAGGTTCTTAATCGCCGGGGAGCTGTTTTTT
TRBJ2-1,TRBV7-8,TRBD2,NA,CASSSGTLAGEFYNEQFF,TGTGCCAGCAGCTCTGGGACCTTAGCGGGGGAATTCTACAATGAGCAGTTCTTC
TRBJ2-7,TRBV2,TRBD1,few,CASMGIAGGYEQYF,TGTGCCAGCATGGGTATTGCAGGGGGCTACGAGCAGTACTTC
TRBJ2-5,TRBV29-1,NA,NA,CSVDGLQETQYF,TGCAGCGTAGACGGGCTACAAGAGACCCAGTACTTC
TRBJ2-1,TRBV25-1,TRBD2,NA,CASSDPGLAYNEQFF,TGTGCCAGCAGTGACCCGGGACTAGCCTACAATGAGCAGTTCTTC
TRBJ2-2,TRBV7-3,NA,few,CASSLMAGAPNTGELFF,TGTGCCAGCAGCTTAATGGCAGGGGCCCCGAACACCGGGGAGCTGTTTTTT
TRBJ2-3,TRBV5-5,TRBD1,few,CASSLSTGLGFTDTQYF,TGTGCCAGCAGCTTGTCGACAGGGCTTGGTTTCACAGATACGCAGTATTTT
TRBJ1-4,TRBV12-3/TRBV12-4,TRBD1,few,CASSLRVGLDREFF,TGTGCCAGCAGTTTGAGGGTCGGTTTGGACAGGGAGTTTTTT
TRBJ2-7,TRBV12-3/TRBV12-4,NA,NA,CASRTSAVEQYF,TGTGCCAGCAGAACTTCTGCGGTCGAGCAGTACTTC